The present T cell receptor beta chain was sequenced within a study of radiation and T cells in renal cell carcinoma. As for the study in general: Nephrectomy followed 15 Gy stereotactic body radiation by 4 weeks.

The time point here: blood 2 weeks post-SBRT. Treatment of the sample: 15 Gy SBRT to primary tumor, nephrectomy 4 weeks later. Germline assignment: CDR1 SGHAT and CDR2 FQDESV (reference sequence). This CDR3 is 14 amino acids long. Trimming left V 8 bases short and J 1 base short, with 14 bases between. Only in-frame clones appear in the TCRdb table, and some are missing; sequencing was by immunoSEQ multiplex PCR. The sample holds about 150,000 clones, 87% seen once. This sequence originates from a woman aged 45-65 years with renal cell carcinoma. Specimen: blood, collected from a patient whose treatment included radiotherapy and nephrectomy. The chain is built from TRBV11-1 and TRBJ2-5, with D perhaps being TRBD1 or TRBD2 (5 bases each). CDR3 coding DNA: TGTGCCAGCGGTCCGGGACGCCTCCAAGAGACCCAGTACTTC. It translates to CASGPGRLQETQYF.